The 14 T cell receptor beta chains in this list originate from one sample, sequenced in a study of T cells in Graves' hyperthyroidism and ophthalmopathy. The CDR3 regions of TCR beta were amplified from RNA transcripts. The HTBI set primed first-round TCR CDR3 RT-PCR. MiXCR, run by TCRdb on the multiplex PCR reads, gives a single entry per CDR3 protein. This repertoire shows just under 750,000 distinct CDR3 sequences, under 45% found once; its top ten account for less than 40%. The sequencing input was blood. These receptor sequences come from a woman between 35 and 50 years old with Graves' hyperthyroidism.

This clonotype turned up a few times. This chain links TRBV19 with TRBJ1-5, with unresolved D. V lost 3 bases, J lost 0 bases, and 15 bases lay in between. In germline, CDR1 is LNHDA, CDR2 SQIVND (reference sequence). CDR3 length: 17 amino acids. The CDR3 DNA reads as TGTGCCAGTAGTATTGGAGGCAGAAGTTATAGCAATCAGCCCCAGCATTTT. The encoded protein is CASSIGGRSYSNQPQHF.

Ten or more counts support this clonotype. V and J are TRBV15 and TRBJ2-5; a weak D match, TRBD1 (7 bases). Germline values: CDR1 LNHNV, CDR2 YYDKDF (reference sequence). Trimming removed 8 bases at V and 5 bases at J, with 9 bases between. This CDR3 spans 11 amino acids. CDR3 residues: CATQGGETQYF. CDR3 coding DNA: TGTGCCACCCAGGGGGGCGAGACCCAGTACTTC.

The V gene is TRBV19, the J gene TRBJ1-5, with D possibly TRBD1 on 6 matching bases. Germline V CDR1 and CDR2: LNHDA, SQIVND (reference sequence). Trimming cost V 7 bases and J 2 bases, with 27 bases left between them. The CDR3 is made up of 19 amino acids. Here the CDR3 DNA reads TGTGCCAGTACCAACAAGTACCGGACAGCCACGGGAGGCAATCAGCCCCAGCATTTT. Amino acid sequence: CASTNKYRTATGGNQPQHF.

The J gene is TRBJ1-5, the V gene TRBV12-3 or TRBV12-4; D ambiguous. Trimming removed 7 bases from V and 6 bases from J, with 10 bases in between. This CDR3 comprises 12 residues. This chain's CDR3 is CASTILGQPQHF. The CDR3 nucleotides read TGTGCCAGCACCATTTTGGGTCAGCCCCAGCATTTT.

V is TRBV29-1 and J is TRBJ2-3; D ambiguous. Germline V gives CDR1 SQVTM, CDR2 ANQGSEA. The length of the CDR3 is 13 residues. The V gene lost 6 bases and the J gene lost 1 base, with 11 bases spanning the gap. The CDR3 spells CSVGPGGTDTQYF. In nucleotides, the CDR3 is TGCAGCGTCGGGCCTGGCGGCACAGATACGCAGTATTTT.

The V and J genes are TRBV19 and TRBJ1-1; 8 bases are shared with TRBD1. The junction had 25 bases not matched to a gene; V was cut back by 9 bases and J by 1 base. From germline, CDR1 is LNHDA and CDR2 SQIVND (reference sequence). This CDR3 region has 20 residues. The CDR3 nucleotides read TGTGCCAGCTCACCATGGACAGGGCGCCTCGGGGGGGGACGGAACACTGAAGCTTTCTTT. It encodes CASSPWTGRLGGGRNTEAFF.

This clonotype was picked up a small number of times. This chain joins TRBV6-6 and TRBJ2-7, with 7 bases aligning to TRBD1. Germline CDR1 reads MNHNY; CDR2 reads SVGAGI (reference sequence). The CDR3 extends over 12 amino acids. V lost 10 bases, J lost 3 bases, and 6 bases stayed unmatched. The chain's CDR3 is CATSDRVYEQYF. CDR3 DNA: TGTGCCACCTCAGACAGGGTCTACGAGCAGTACTTC.

This clonotype was observed at least ten times. The chain is built from TRBV15 and TRBJ1-2; 8 nucleotides line up with TRBD1. Trimming cost V 1 base and J 5 bases; bases outside gene matches: 15. The CDR3 has 18 residues. The germline CDR1 and CDR2 sequences are LNHNV and YYDKDF (reference sequence). Written as DNA, the CDR3 is TGTGCCACCAGCAGAGTCCGGCAGGCGCAGGGGGCTCCGTATGGCTACACCTTC. It yields the protein CATSRVRQAQGAPYGYTF. The full variable domain, rest sourced from reference TRBV15 and TRBJ1-2, is DAMVIQNPRYQVTQFGKPVTLSCSQTLNHNVMYWYQQKSSQAPKLLFHYYDKDFNNEADTPDNFQSRRPNTSFCFLDIRSPGLGDTAMYLCATSRVRQAQGAPYGYTFGSGTRLTVV.

This chain uses TRBV10-3 with TRBJ2-7; perhaps TRBD2 as D (6 bases). V was shortened by 10 bases and J by 2 bases, with 24 bases between the two germline ends. Germline CDR1 and CDR2: ENHRY and SYGVKD. The CDR3 length is 16 residues. Written as DNA, the CDR3 is TGTGCCACCACCCCCCTATTGGGGGGACGACCCTACGAGCAGTACTTC. This encodes CATTPLLGGRPYEQYF.

Only one count was recorded for this clonotype. The J gene is TRBJ2-5, the V gene TRBV25-1, with D perhaps being TRBD1 or TRBD2 (5 bases each). Germline V gene data show CDR1 as MGHDK and CDR2 as SYGVNS. Trimming removed 8 bases from V and 6 bases from J, with 16 bases in between. The CDR3 is 13 residues long. CDR3 bases: TGTGCCAGCTCACCAAGGGACGCCAAGACCCAGTACTTC. This gives the protein CASSPRDAKTQYF.

This clonotype was observed a handful of times. J is TRBJ1-2 and V is TRBV7-9, with D uncertain. CDR1 and CDR2 (germline): SEHNR, FQNEAQ (reference sequence). This CDR3 spans 14 amino acids. Deletions cut 3 bases from V and 0 bases from J, with 8 bases between. Here the CDR3 reads CASSFDLPNYGYTF. The CDR3 nucleotides read TGTGCCAGCAGCTTTGACTTACCTAACTATGGCTACACCTTC.

V usage is TRBV9 and J usage is TRBJ1-4; the D is unclear. The V end lost 3 bases, the J end lost 5 bases, and 14 bases lay between the germline ends. The CDR3 is 15 amino acids. In germline, CDR1 is SGDLS, CDR2 YYNGEE. The CDR3 region has the DNA TGTGCCAGCAGCGACCAGATCCTAGAGAATGAAAAACTGTTTTTT. This sequence encodes CASSDQILENEKLFF.

Many counts were recorded for this clonotype. The chain employs TRBV19 and TRBJ1-2, with D perhaps matching TRBD1 (5 bases). Per the germline V gene, CDR1 is LNHDA and CDR2 is SQIVND (reference sequence). This CDR3 is 13 amino acids long. V lost 9 bases and J lost 5, with 16 bases in between. CDR3 loop: CASMMMGTYGYTF. CDR3 nucleotides: TGTGCCAGCATGATGATGGGGACTTATGGCTACACCTTC.

CDR3 protein: CSASGVGWDTF. In DNA form, the CDR3 reads TGCAGCGCCTCAGGGGTGGGATGGGACACCTTC. The chain carries TRBV29-1 and TRBJ1-2, with a possible D match to TRBD1 (6 bases). CDR1 is SQVTM and CDR2 is ANQGSEA in the germline V gene. The CDR3 spans 11 residues. V was shortened by 7 bases and J by 12 bases, with 18 bases between the two germline ends.